This note documents a single T cell receptor (beta chain) sequence. This specimen comes from a study of OX40 agonist ivuxolimab in advanced cancers. CDR1 is SGHTA and CDR2 is FQGNSA in the germline V gene. Trimming left V 2 bases short and J 2 bases short, with 10 bases between. The CDR3 loop spans 15 amino acids. Sequencing was performed with immunoSEQ multiplex PCR; in TCRdb, only in-frame clones are kept and a portion is missing. The profile shows roughly 82,000 clones, approximately 87% of them singletons. The chain is built from TRBV7-2 and TRBJ1-5; D call uncertain. Sequenced here: CD4+ or CD8+ T cells sorted from blood, sampled in a trial of the OX40 agonist ivuxolimab. The receptor comes from an adult with an advanced solid tumor such as melanoma, head and neck, liver or kidney cancer. In nucleotides, the CDR3 is TGTGCCAGCAGCTTATCTGGACGAGGCAATCAGCCCCAGCATTTT. Its translation is CASSLSGRGNQPQHF.